This T cell receptor (beta chain) was captured in a study of blood T cells in healthy people across ages (dated by TCRdb to about 2015). Regarding the complete study: Template switching captured roughly one uniquely barcoded TCR beta cDNA molecule per two T cells in model experiments. Four age groups were formed from the donors: young (average approximately 16 years), middle-aged (just under 40), aged (62) and long-lived (around 82). Age-related changes in TCR beta repertoire diversity were measured in the study by deep sequencing normalized with unique cDNA molecular identifiers. Two additional independent replicas of 1 million unique cDNA reads from the same blood draw were analyzed for two donors (one aged 18 to 30 and one aged 80 or older). To avoid experimental bias, donors of different ages were spread randomly across the sequencing lanes.

The receptor library was made with 5' RACE. The sequencer was an Illumina HiSeq 2500. The second PCR ran for about 7 to 11 cycles and used a J-beta primer mix along with a sample-barcoded 5' primer. A template-switch 5' adaptor carrying 12 random nucleotides introduced a unique molecular identifier onto each TCR beta cDNA molecule. Each sample yielded at least 2.5 million CDR3-containing paired-end reads. All of the RNA was converted into first-strand cDNA using the Mint cDNA synthesis kit, with a TRBC-specific oligonucleotide serving as the primer. Following uracil-DNA glycosylase treatment, all cDNA underwent a first 18-cycle PCR with the universal primers M1SS and BC2_uni_R. The original methods were these. For normalization, 1 million high-quality reads were randomly selected from each sample, with every read carrying a distinct molecular identifier. Reads with shared molecular identifiers were discarded instead of being binned into consensus sequences. MiTCR, with a Q25 quality threshold and the strictest error-elimination algorithm, was used for CDR3 identification, clonotype clustering and error correction. A nonparametric unseen species model with Euler transformation was used to estimate lower-bound total TCR beta diversity. TCRdb reran the public reads through fastp at Q25 and MiXCR, keeping productive beta chains. CDR3 protein duplicates are merged, each entry listing the most common genes and DNA. TCRdb, not the authors, supplied the V and J calls. This sample comprises roughly 1,500,000 distinct CDR3 sequences, about 31% of them detected only once. Jointly, the top ten make up around 11% of the sample.

Comment on this clonotype: Its antigen is not yet known. One junction end disagrees with the germline gene, perhaps due to a read error.

The study at large found these results: Because profiling used bulk unsorted PBMCs, naive and antigen-experienced compartments could not be compared conclusively. The CMV infection status of donors was not known, potentially confounding age-related changes in expanded clonotypes. Observed TCR beta diversity per million T cells fell roughly linearly with age, and a significant reduction was already apparent by age roughly 40. A strong correlation was found between observed TCR beta diversity and the percentage of naive T cells measured by flow cytometry. Estimates of total diversity based on one million sequenced T cells were considered lower bounds and underestimates. The long-lived group showed more naive CD4+ T cells, fewer expanded clones and increased TCR diversity than the aged group, suggesting age selection.

Systemically healthy Caucasian individuals from Russia, 35 to 50 in total and aged roughly 6 to 100 years, were included as donors. Ten milliliters of peripheral blood were drawn from each donor into EDTA-treated Vacutainer tubes. Ficoll-Paque density-gradient centrifugation was used to isolate PBMCs, with at least 6.5 million obtained per sample. Trizol reagent was used to extract total RNA from the PBMCs, yielding at least 6 micrograms per sample. The percentages of naive CD45RAhigh/CD27high T cells were determined by flow cytometry on a PBMC aliquot from every donor. CDR1 and CDR2 were assigned from the germline V gene as SGHRS and YFSETQ. There are 15 amino acids in the CDR3, from cysteine to phenylalanine inclusive. Left in the record is the CDR3 DNA by itself, 45 bases read in frame from the first base.

The clonotype originates from a woman in her 30s in good health. Material: blood. The chain is made from TRBV5-1 and TRBJ2-1, with 7 middle bases fitting TRBD2. In nucleotides, the sequence is TGCGCCAGCAGCCTCGGTGGGCGGGAGATGGATGAGCGGTTCTTC. Translated, this gives CASSLGGREMDERFF. Extended through the reference TRBV5-1 and TRBJ2-1 proteins, this CDR3 yields the full variable domain: KAGVTQTPRYLIKTRGQQVTLSCSPISGHRSVSWYQQTPGQGLQFLFEYFSETQRNKGNFPGRFSGRQFSNSRSEMNVSTLELGDSALYLCASSLGGREMDERFFGPGTRLTVL.